In its sample, the clone carrying this T cell receptor (beta chain) was seen a few times. MiXCR, run by TCRdb on the RT-PCR reads, gives a single entry per CDR3 protein. The sample has some 960,000 distinct CDR3 sequences, over 15% seen once. The source of the sample is a study of patients and donors after allogeneic stem cell transplantation. V lost 2 bases to trimming and J lost 2 bases; unmatched junction nucleotides: 6. Germline V lookup: CDR1 SGHTA, CDR2 FQGNSA. This CDR3 comprises 17 residues. This receptor was obtained from a human donor who was either an allogeneic HSCT recipient or a stem cell or donor lymphocyte infusion donor (not recorded which). It is not recorded whose cells these are; they may come from a transplant donor. Material for sequencing was blood, either unsorted or a sorted T cell fraction (not recorded which). The chain recombines TRBV7-2 with TRBJ2-1, with 10 bases matching TRBD2. The CDR3 DNA reads as TGTGCCAGCAGCTTATCTAGCGGGAGTTACACCTACAATGAGCAGTTCTTC. It codes for CASSLSSGSYTYNEQFF.